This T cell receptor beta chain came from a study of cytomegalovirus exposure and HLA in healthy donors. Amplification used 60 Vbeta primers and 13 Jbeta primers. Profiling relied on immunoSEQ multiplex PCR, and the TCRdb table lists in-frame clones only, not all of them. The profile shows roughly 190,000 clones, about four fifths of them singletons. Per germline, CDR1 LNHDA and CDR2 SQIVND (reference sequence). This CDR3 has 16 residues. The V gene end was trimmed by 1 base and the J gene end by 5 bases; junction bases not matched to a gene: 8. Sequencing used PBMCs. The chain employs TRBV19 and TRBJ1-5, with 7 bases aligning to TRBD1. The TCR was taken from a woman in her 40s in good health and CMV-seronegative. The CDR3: CASSIGGTEVYQPQHF. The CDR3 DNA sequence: TGTGCCAGTAGTATAGGGGGGACAGAGGTGTATCAGCCCCAGCATTTT.